This T cell receptor beta chain was recovered during a study of blood T cells in healthy people across ages. The germline V gene has CDR1 KGHDR and CDR2 SFDVKD. The CDR3 loop spans 15 amino acids. Combining a sample-barcoded 5' primer with a J-beta primer mix, a second PCR ran for about 7 to 12 cycles. MiXCR, run by TCRdb on the 5' RACE reads, gives a single entry per CDR3 protein. The repertoire holds approximately 730,000 distinct CDR3 sequences, 35% to 45% seen once, with 20% to 25% in the top ten. The chain recombines TRBV24-1 with TRBJ2-1; 8 nucleotides align to TRBD1. Matching the DNA end better, TRBJ2-7 makes the J call doubtful. The clonotype comes from a woman aged 55-70 years in good health. Sequenced: blood. CDR3 nucleotides: TGTGCCACCAGTGAAGGACAGGGACCCTACAATGAGCAGTACTTC. It specifies CATSEGQGPYNEQYF.